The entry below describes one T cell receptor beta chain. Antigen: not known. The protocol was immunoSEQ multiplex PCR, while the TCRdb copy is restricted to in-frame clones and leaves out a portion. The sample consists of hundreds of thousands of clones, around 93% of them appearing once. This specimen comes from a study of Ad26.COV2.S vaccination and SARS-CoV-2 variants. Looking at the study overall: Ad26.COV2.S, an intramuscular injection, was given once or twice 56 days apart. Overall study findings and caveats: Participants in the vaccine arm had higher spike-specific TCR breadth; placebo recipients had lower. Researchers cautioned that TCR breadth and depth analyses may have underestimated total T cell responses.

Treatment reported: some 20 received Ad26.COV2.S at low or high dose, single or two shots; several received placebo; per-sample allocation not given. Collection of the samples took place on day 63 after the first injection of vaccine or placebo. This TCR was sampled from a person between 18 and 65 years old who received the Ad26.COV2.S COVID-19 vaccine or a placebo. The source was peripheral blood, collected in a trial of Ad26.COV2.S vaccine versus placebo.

CDR3 residues: CASSSDGLSGNTIYF. Here the CDR3 DNA reads TGTGCCAGCAGCTCGGACGGGCTCTCTGGAAACACCATATATTTT. The chain couples TRBV7-6 to TRBJ1-3; D not resolved. Germline V gives CDR1 SGHVS, CDR2 FNYEAQ. V was clipped by 4 bases and J by 0 bases, with 10 bases between them. The CDR3 sequence is 15 residues long.